Listed here are 3 T cell receptor beta chains from one sample, sequenced in a study of blood T cell repertoires in COVID-19. The data were produced by immunoSEQ multiplex PCR, yet TCRdb's version contains in-frame clones alone and is incomplete. The data show roughly 170,000 clones, under 90% seen once. The source material was PBMCs or T cells enriched from blood (not recorded which). Every receptor here comes from a man aged 55 to 70 who had recovered from COVID-19.

V usage is TRBV5-1 and J usage is TRBJ2-2, with 7 bases aligning to TRBD1. The germline V gene encodes CDR1 SGHRS and CDR2 YFSETQ. Trimming took 4 bases from V and 4 from J; bases not matched to a gene: 7. CDR3 size: 15 residues. CDR3 sequence (DNA): TGCGCCAGCAGCATAGACAGGGTGGGCACCGGGGAGCTGTTTTTT. It codes for CASSIDRVGTGELFF.

The chain employs TRBV2 and TRBJ2-7, with TRBD2 matching 7 bases. The V gene end was trimmed by 7 bases and the J gene end by 3 bases; junction bases not matched to a gene: 6. The CDR3 extends over 13 amino acids. Germline values: CDR1 SNHLY, CDR2 FYNNEI. In DNA form, the CDR3 reads TGTGCCAGCAAGGGCGGGAGAAGCTACGAGCAGTACTTC. Protein: CASKGGRSYEQYF.

The chain couples TRBV5-5 to TRBJ2-1, with 9 nucleotides matching TRBD2. The germline gives CDR1 SGHKS, CDR2 YYEKEE (reference sequence). This CDR3 is built from 16 residues. The V and J ends lost 2 bases and 2 bases, in that order; junction bases with no gene match: 5. The CDR3 loop is CASSLFSGGPYNEQFF. CDR3 nucleotide sequence: TGTGCCAGCAGCTTATTTAGCGGGGGACCCTACAATGAGCAGTTCTTC.